This T cell receptor beta chain emerged from a study of relationships among human T cell subsets. Bead selections for CD25, CD56 and CD294 left a flow-through collected as Th1 cells. From mRNA, alpha and beta CDR3 regions were amplified using semiquantitative ARM-PCR. Exponential amplification used communal superprimers after tagged nested gene-specific primers in ARM-PCR. MiXCR, applied by TCRdb to the multiplex PCR reads, yields one record per CDR3 protein. The sample lists 10,000 to 15,000 distinct CDR3 sequences; roughly 62% were seen once. The CDR3 extends over 14 amino acids. V shed 2 bases and J shed 7 bases, with 14 bases lying between them. Germline V CDR1 and CDR2: MDHEN, SYDVKM.

This sequence was found in a man aged 35-49 years in good health. The sequenced material came from CD4+ Th1 cells sorted from blood. The chain joins TRBV28 to TRBJ1-2; D call uncertain. CDR3: CASSLGVGVGGYTF. The DNA for the CDR3 is TGTGCCAGCAGTTTAGGGGTAGGCGTAGGTGGCTACACCTTC.